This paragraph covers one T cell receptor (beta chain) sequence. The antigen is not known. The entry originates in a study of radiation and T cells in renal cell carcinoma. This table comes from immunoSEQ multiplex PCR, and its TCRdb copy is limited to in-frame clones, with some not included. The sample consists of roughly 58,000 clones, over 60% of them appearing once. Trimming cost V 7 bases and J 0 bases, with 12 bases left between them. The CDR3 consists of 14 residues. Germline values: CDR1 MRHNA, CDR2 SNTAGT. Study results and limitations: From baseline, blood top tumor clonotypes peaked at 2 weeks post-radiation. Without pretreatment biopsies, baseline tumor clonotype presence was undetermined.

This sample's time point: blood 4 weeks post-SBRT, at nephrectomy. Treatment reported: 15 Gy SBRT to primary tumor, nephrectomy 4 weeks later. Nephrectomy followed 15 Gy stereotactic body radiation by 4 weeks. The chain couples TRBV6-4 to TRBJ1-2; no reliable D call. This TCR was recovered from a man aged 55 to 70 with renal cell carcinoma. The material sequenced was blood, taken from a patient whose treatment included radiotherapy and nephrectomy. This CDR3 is CASKNSAANYGYTF. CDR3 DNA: TGTGCCAGCAAGAATAGCGCGGCTAACTATGGCTACACCTTC.